This T cell receptor (beta chain) was retrieved from a study of blood T cell repertoires in COVID-19. Overall study: PBMCs, B-cell-depleted T cells, or T cells provided the cDNA or gDNA that made up the material.

Original data processing: Researchers report that nucleated cell counts were estimated from reference gene primer amplification. Measured with immunoSEQ multiplex PCR; TCRdb has only the in-frame clones, and not every one. The V and J calls and clone size come from that table; D and trimming were worked out from the DNA. The data show fewer than 250,000 clones, with about 83% seen just once and 2.9% held by the top ten. Trimming took 5 bases from V and 0 from J; bases not matched to a gene: 9. CDR1 SGHNT and CDR2 YENEEA come from the germline V gene. The CDR3 is made up of 17 amino acids. The sequence came from a man aged 45 to 65 with active or convalescent COVID-19. Sequences were obtained from peripheral blood. The rearrangement uses TRBV11-3 and TRBJ2-5; TRBD2 matches 10 bases. The CDR3 reads CASSPGLLAGDQETQYF. CDR3 nucleotide sequence: TGTGCCAGCAGCCCCGGACTCCTAGCGGGGGACCAAGAGACCCAGTACTTC.